This T cell receptor beta chain is drawn from a study of OX40 agonist ivuxolimab in advanced cancers. Turning to the study itself: The patients' treatment was ivuxolimab, an agonistic anti-OX40 (CD134) antibody. The dose of intravenous ivuxolimab that patients received every 2 weeks ranged from 0.01 to 10 mg/kg.

As to this clone: Antigen unknown.

Trimming took off 3 bases at V and 0 bases at J, with 5 bases between the two ends. The CDR3 runs 13 residues. From germline, CDR1 is KGHSH and CDR2 LQKENI. Sampled blood was obtained at baseline, cycle 4 day 1, and cycle 7 day 1. The study's findings and limits: Circulating CD4+ and CD8+ T cells showed clonal expansion by week 6 at 0.1 to 3.0 mg/kg.

The repertoire was sequenced with immunoSEQ multiplex PCR; TCRdb's copy has only in-frame clones and lacks some. The table has 150,000 to 190,000 clones, roughly 94% seen once. The starting material was CD4+ or CD8+ T cells sorted from blood, obtained in a trial of the OX40 agonist ivuxolimab. The chain carries TRBV18 and TRBJ1-1, with no clear D. The receptor comes from an adult with an advanced solid tumor such as melanoma, head and neck, liver or kidney cancer. The CDR3 region is CASSPTLNTEAFF. CDR3 coding DNA: TGTGCCAGCTCACCGACCCTGAACACTGAAGCTTTCTTT. The full variable domain, rest sourced from reference TRBV18 and TRBJ1-1, is NAGVMQNPRHLVRRRGQEARLRCSPMKGHSHVYWYRQLPEEGLKFMVYLQKENIIDESGMPKERFSAEFPKEGPSILRIQQVVRGDSAAYFCASSPTLNTEAFFGQGTRLTVV.